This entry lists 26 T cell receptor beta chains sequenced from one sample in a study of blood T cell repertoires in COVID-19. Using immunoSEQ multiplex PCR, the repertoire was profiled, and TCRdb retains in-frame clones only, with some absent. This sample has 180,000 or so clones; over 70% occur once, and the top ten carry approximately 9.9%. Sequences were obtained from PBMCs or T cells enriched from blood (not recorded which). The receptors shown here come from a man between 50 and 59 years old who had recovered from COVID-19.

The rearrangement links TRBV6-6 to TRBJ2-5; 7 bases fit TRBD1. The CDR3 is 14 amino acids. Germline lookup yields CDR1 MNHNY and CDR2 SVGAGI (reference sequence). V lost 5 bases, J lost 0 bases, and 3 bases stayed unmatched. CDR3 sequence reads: CASSRGQYQETQYF. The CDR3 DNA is TGTGCCAGCAGTAGGGGACAGTACCAAGAGACCCAGTACTTC.

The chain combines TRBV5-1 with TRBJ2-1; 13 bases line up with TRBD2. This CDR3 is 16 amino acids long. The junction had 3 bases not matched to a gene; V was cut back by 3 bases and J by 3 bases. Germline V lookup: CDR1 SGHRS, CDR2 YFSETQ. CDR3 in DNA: TGCGCCAGCAGCTCGGGACTAGCGGGGAACTACAATGAGCAGTTCTTC. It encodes CASSSGLAGNYNEQFF.

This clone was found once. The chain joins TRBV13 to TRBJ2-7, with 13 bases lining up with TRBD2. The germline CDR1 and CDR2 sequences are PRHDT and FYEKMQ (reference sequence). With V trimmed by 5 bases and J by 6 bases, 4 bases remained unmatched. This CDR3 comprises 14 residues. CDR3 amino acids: CASSTSGRASEQYF. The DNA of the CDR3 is TGTGCCAGCAGCACTAGCGGGAGGGCCAGCGAGCAGTACTTC.

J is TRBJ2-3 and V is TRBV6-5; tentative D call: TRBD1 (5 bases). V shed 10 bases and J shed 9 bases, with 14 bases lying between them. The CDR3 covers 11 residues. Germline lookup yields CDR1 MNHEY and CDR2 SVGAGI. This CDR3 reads CATGARGTQYF. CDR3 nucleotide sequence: TGTGCCACTGGGGCTAGAGGAACGCAGTATTTT.

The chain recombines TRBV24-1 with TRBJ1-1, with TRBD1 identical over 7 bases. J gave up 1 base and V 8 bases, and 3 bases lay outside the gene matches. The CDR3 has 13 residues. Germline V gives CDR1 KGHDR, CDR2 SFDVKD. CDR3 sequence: CATMDRTNTEAFF. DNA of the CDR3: TGTGCCACCATGGACAGGACGAACACTGAAGCTTTCTTT.

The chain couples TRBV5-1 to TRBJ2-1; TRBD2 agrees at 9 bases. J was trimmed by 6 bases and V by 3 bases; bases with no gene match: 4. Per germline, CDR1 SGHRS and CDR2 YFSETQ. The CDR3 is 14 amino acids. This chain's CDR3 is CASSSRTSVNEQFF. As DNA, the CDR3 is TGCGCCAGCAGCTCCCGGACTAGCGTCAATGAGCAGTTCTTC.

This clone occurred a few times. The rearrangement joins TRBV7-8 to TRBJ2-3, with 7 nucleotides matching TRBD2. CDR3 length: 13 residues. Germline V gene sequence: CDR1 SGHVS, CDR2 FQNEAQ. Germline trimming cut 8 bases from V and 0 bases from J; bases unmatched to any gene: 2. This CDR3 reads CASQRGSTDTQYF. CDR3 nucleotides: TGTGCCAGCCAGCGGGGAAGCACAGATACGCAGTATTTT.

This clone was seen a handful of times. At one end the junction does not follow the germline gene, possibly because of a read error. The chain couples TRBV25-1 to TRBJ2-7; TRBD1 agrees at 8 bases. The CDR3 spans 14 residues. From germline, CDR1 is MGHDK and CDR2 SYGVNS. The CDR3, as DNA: TGTGCCAGCAGGGAATCGGGGGACAGGTATGGGCAGTACTTC. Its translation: CASRESGDRYGQYF.

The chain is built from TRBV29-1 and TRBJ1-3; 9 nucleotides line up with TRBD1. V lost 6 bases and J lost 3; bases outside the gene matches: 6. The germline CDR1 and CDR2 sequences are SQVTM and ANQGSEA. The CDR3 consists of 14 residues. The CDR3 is CSVIQGALGNTIYF. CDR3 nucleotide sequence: TGCAGCGTGATACAGGGGGCGCTTGGAAACACCATATATTTT.

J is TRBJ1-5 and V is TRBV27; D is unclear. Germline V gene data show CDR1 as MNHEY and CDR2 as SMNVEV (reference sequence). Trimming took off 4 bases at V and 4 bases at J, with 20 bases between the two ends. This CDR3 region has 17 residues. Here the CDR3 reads CASSSLLREGGNQPQHF. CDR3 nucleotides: TGTGCCAGCAGTTCCCTTTTACGGGAGGGCGGGAATCAGCCCCAGCATTTT.

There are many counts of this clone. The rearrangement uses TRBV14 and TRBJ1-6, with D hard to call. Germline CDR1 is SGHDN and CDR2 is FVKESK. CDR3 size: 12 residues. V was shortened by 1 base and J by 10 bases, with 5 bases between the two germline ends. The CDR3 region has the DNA TGTGCCAGCAGCCAAGCGGTCTCACCCCTCCACTTT. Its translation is CASSQAVSPLHF.

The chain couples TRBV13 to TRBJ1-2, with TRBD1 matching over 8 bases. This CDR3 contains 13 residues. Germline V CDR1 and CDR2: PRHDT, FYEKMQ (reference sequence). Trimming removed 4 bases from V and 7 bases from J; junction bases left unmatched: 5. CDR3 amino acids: CASSSYRGAGYTF. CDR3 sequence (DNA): TGTGCCAGCAGCTCCTACAGGGGGGCTGGCTACACCTTC.

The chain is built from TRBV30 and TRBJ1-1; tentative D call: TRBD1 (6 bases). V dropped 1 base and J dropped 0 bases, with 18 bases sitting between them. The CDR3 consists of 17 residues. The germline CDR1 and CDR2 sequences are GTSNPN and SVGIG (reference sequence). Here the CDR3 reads CAWSAQGQTPMNTEAFF. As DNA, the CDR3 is TGTGCCTGGAGTGCCCAAGGACAGACTCCCATGAACACTGAAGCTTTCTTT.

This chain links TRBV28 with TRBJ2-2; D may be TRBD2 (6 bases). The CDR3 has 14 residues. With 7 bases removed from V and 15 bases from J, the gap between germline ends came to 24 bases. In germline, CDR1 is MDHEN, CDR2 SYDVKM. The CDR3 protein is CASTLGGRGKGMFF. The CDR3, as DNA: TGTGCCAGCACTTTGGGGGGACGGGGAAAAGGAATGTTTTTT.

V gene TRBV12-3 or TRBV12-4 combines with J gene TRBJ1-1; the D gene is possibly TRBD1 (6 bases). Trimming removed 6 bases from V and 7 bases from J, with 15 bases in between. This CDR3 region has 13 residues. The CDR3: CASRGAGVGEAFF. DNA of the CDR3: TGTGCCAGCAGGGGGGCAGGGGTCGGTGAAGCTTTCTTT.

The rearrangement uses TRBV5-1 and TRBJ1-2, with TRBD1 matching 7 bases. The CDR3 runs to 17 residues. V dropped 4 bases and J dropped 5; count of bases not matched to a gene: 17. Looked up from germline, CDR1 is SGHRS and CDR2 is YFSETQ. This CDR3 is CASSPRTSRDRIYGYTF. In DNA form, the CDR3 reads TGCGCCAGCAGCCCACGGACGAGTAGGGACAGAATATATGGCTACACCTTC.

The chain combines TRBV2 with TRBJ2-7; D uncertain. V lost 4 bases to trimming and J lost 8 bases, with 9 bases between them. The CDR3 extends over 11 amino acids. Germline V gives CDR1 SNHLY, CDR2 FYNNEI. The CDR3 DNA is TGTGCCAGCAGTGCTGCCAGTAAGCAGTACTTC. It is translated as CASSAASKQYF.

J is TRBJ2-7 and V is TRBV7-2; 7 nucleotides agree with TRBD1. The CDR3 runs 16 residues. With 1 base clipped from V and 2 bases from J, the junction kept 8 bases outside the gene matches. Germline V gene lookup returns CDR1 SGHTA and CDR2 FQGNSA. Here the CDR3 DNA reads TGTGCCAGCAGCTTAGGCGCCCGGGACAGTGCCTACGAGCAGTACTTC. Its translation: CASSLGARDSAYEQYF.

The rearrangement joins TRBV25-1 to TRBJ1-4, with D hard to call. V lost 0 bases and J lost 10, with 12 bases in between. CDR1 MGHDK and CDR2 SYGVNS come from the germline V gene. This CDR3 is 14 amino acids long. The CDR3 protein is CASSEYVREGKLFF. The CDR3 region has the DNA TGTGCCAGCAGTGAATATGTTAGGGAGGGAAAACTGTTTTTT.

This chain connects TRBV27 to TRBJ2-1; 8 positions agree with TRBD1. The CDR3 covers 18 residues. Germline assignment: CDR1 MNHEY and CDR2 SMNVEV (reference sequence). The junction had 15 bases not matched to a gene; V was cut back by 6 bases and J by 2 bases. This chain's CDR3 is CASRSPTSRGLPYNEQFF. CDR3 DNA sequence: TGTGCCAGCAGAAGCCCAACCTCCAGGGGGCTCCCCTACAATGAGCAGTTCTTC.

The DNA of the CDR3 is TGTGCCAGCAGCCTCGGGCGGGACTACCGCCACGAGCAGTACTTC. Its translation: CASSLGRDYRHEQYF. J is TRBJ2-7 and V is TRBV9; 7 bases map to TRBD2. Germline CDR1 SGDLS, CDR2 YYNGEE. The length of the CDR3 is 15 residues. After removal of 4 bases from V and 5 bases from J, the junction contained 12 bases not matched to a gene.

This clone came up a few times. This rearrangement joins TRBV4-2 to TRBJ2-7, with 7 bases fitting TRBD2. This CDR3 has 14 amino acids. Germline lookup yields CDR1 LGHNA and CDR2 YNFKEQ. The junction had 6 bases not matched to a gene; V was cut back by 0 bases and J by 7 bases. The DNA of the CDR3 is TGTGCCAGCAGCCAAGATCGGGGGGTTAGGGAGCAGTACTTC. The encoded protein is CASSQDRGVREQYF.

DNA for the CDR3: TGTGCCAGTAGTATAGATCCCCCAGGGGATCAGCCCCAGCATTTT. Protein sequence: CASSIDPPGDQPQHF. The chain is built from TRBV19 and TRBJ1-5, with D perhaps TRBD1 (6 bases). The V end lost 0 bases, the J end lost 5 bases, and 11 bases lay between the germline ends. Germline V gene sequence: CDR1 LNHDA, CDR2 SQIVND (reference sequence). This CDR3 is 15 amino acids long.

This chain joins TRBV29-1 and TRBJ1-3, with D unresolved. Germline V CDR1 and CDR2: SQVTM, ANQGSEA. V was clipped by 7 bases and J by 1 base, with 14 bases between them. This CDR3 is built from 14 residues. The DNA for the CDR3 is TGCAGCGCCTCCGCGGGTTATTCTGGAAACACCATATATTTT. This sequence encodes CSASAGYSGNTIYF. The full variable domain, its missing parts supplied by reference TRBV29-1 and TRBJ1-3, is SAVISQKPSRDICQRGTSLTIQCQVDSQVTMMFWYRQQPGQSLTLIATANQGSEATYESGFVIDKFPISRPNLTFSTLTVSNMSPEDSSIYLCSASAGYSGNTIYFGEGSWLTVV.

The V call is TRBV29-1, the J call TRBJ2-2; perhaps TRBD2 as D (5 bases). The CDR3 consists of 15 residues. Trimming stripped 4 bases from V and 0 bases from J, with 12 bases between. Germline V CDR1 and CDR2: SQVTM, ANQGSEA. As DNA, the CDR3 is TGCAGCGTTGGGTCTAGCCGGACGAACACCGGGGAGCTGTTTTTT. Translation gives CSVGSSRTNTGELFF.

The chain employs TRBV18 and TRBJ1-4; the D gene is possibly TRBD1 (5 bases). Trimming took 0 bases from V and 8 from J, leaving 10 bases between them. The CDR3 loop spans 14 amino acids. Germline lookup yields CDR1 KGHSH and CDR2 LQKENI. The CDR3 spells CASSPPTASEKLFF. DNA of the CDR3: TGTGCCAGCTCACCACCGACAGCTTCGGAAAAACTGTTTTTT. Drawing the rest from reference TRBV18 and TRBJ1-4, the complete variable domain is NAGVMQNPRHLVRRRGQEARLRCSPMKGHSHVYWYRQLPEEGLKFMVYLQKENIIDESGMPKERFSAEFPKEGPSILRIQQVVRGDSAAYFCASSPPTASEKLFFGSGTQLSVL.